These 27 T cell receptor beta chains originate from one sample sequenced in a study of shared clonotypes between healthy human individuals. Clones were sequenced by immunoSEQ multiplex PCR, and TCRdb holds only the in-frame ones, with some missing. In the table there are roughly 500,000 clones, about four fifths of which are singletons. What was sequenced was PBMCs. The receptor source for this set is a woman in her thirties or forties in good health. Some clones in this sample may be carry-over from other donors' samples.

The chain is built from TRBV28 and TRBJ1-5; D remains unclear. Germline loops: CDR1 MDHEN, CDR2 SYDVKM. This CDR3 comprises 15 residues. Deletions cut 7 bases from V and 4 bases from J, with 17 bases between. The CDR3 coding sequence is TGTGCCAGCACCCCGGGCGGCCCCGCTAATCAGCCCCAGCATTTT. As protein: CASTPGGPANQPQHF.

The chain is built from TRBV5-1 and TRBJ2-7; 11 bases are shared with TRBD2. V dropped 2 bases and J dropped 3; count of bases not matched to a gene: 7. The CDR3 sequence is 16 residues long. Germline CDR1 SGHRS, CDR2 YFSETQ. The CDR3 spells CASSFTGTSGFYEQYF. The CDR3 nucleotides read TGCGCCAGCAGCTTCACCGGGACTAGCGGATTCTACGAGCAGTACTTC.

This clone appeared many times. This sequence joins TRBV5-1 and TRBJ2-7, with TRBD1 matching over 7 bases. The V segment lost 4 bases and the J segment 4 bases; nucleotides outside the gene matches: 11. Germline V gives CDR1 SGHRS, CDR2 YFSETQ. This CDR3 has 15 amino acids. The CDR3 here is CASSPRSDRVYEQYF. The DNA for the CDR3 is TGCGCCAGCAGCCCCAGATCCGACAGGGTATACGAGCAGTACTTC.

The CDR3 DNA is TGCGCCAGCAGCTTGTTTACTAGTCTGCGGGAGACCCAGTACTTC. Its translation: CASSLFTSLRETQYF. V is TRBV5-1 and J is TRBJ2-5, with D tentatively TRBD2 (5 bases). Trimming cost V 1 base and J 5 bases, with 15 bases left between them. Germline values: CDR1 SGHRS, CDR2 YFSETQ. This CDR3 spans 15 amino acids.

This sequence joins TRBV7-2 and TRBJ2-7; either TRBD1 or TRBD2 may supply D (5 bases each). Trimming pared 2 bases from V and 3 bases from J, leaving 11 bases between. Per the germline V gene, CDR1 is SGHTA and CDR2 is FQGNSA. This CDR3 is 14 amino acids long. The DNA of the CDR3 is TGTGCCAGCAGCTTAAGGTCGGGGCACTACGAGCAGTACTTC. It encodes CASSLRSGHYEQYF.

This clone appeared a few times. The chain recombines TRBV27 with TRBJ1-1; TRBD1 aligns across 7 bases. Germline V lookup: CDR1 MNHEY, CDR2 SMNVEV (reference sequence). V was pared by 6 bases and J by 4 bases, with 11 bases of the junction left unmatched. The CDR3 totals 15 residues. The DNA of the CDR3 is TGTGCCAGCAGCCGAGGGGGCACGGGTAGCACTGAAGCTTTCTTT. This gives the protein CASSRGGTGSTEAFF.

The table lists this clone with a count of one. The sample has other DNA sequences that encode this CDR3 too. The chain employs TRBV30 and TRBJ1-5; weak D call: TRBD1 (6 bases). The CDR3 has 13 amino acids. Germline V gene data show CDR1 as GTSNPN and CDR2 as SVGIG (reference sequence). Trimming took 0 bases from V and 7 from J, leaving 10 bases between them. CDR3 sequence (DNA): TGTGCCTGGAGTGTAGGGGGACGGCAGCCCCAGCATTTT. It yields the protein CAWSVGGRQPQHF.

To note about this clone: The same CDR3 also results from other DNA sequences found in this sample. J is TRBJ1-1 and V is TRBV7-6; tentatively, D is TRBD1 (6 bases). The V gene lost 1 base and the J gene lost 5 bases, with 11 bases spanning the gap. This CDR3 comprises 14 residues. The germline gives CDR1 SGHVS, CDR2 FNYEAQ. The CDR3 loop reads CASSLDRDWTEAFF. The CDR3 DNA follows: TGTGCCAGCAGCTTAGACAGGGATTGGACTGAAGCTTTCTTT.

V usage is TRBV11-1 and J usage is TRBJ1-1; maybe TRBD1 (5 bases). This CDR3 region has 15 residues. V was cut by 1 base and J by 2 bases, with 11 bases left in between. CDR1 is SGHAT and CDR2 is FQDESV in the germline V gene (reference sequence). The chain's CDR3 is CASSLDWDPNTEAFF. In nucleotides, the CDR3 is TGTGCCAGCAGCTTAGATTGGGACCCAAACACTGAAGCTTTCTTT. Together with reference TRBV11-1 and TRBJ1-1, the CDR3 gives the full variable domain: EAEVAQSPRYKITEKSQAVAFWCDPISGHATLYWYRQILGQGPELLVQFQDESVVDDSQLPKDRFSAERLKGVDSTLKIQPAELGDSAMYLCASSLDWDPNTEAFFGQGTRLTVV.

The rearrangement joins TRBV7-6 to TRBJ2-1, with D possibly matching TRBD1 (6 bases). From germline, CDR1 is SGHVS and CDR2 FNYEAQ. V gave up 1 base and J gave up 1 base, with 11 bases separating them. The CDR3 totals 16 residues. CDR3 bases: TGTGCCAGCAGCTTAGGTGGTAGGGGGTCCTACAATGAGCAGTTCTTC. Its translation is CASSLGGRGSYNEQFF.

This clone appeared once. V gene TRBV7-9 combines with J gene TRBJ2-5; 10 bases align to TRBD1. This CDR3 contains 15 residues. Germline loops: CDR1 SEHNR, CDR2 FQNEAQ (reference sequence). V was pared by 2 bases and J by 5 bases, with 5 bases of the junction left unmatched. The DNA for the CDR3 is TGTGCCAGCAGCTTACGACAGGGGGCAGCGGAGACCCAGTACTTC. This codes for CASSLRQGAAETQYF.

Points on this clone: Other nucleotide sequences in the sample specify the same CDR3. V is TRBV15 and J is TRBJ1-5, with a tentative D call TRBD1 (5 bases). The V gene's germline CDR1 is LNHNV and CDR2 YYDKDF (reference sequence). V was clipped by 0 bases and J by 4 bases, with 10 bases between them. This CDR3 region has 15 residues. The CDR3 nucleotides are TGTGCCACCAGCAGAGACCCTGGGGGGAATCAGCCCCAGCATTTT. This codes for CATSRDPGGNQPQHF.

This chain joins TRBV5-1 and TRBJ1-1; TRBD1 matches at 7 bases. V shed 4 bases and J 0 bases; nucleotides not matched to a gene: 9. Germline V lookup: CDR1 SGHRS, CDR2 YFSETQ. This CDR3 contains 16 residues. Here the CDR3 reads CASSPRDSDMNTEAFF. Here the CDR3 DNA reads TGCGCCAGCAGCCCCAGGGACAGCGACATGAACACTGAAGCTTTCTTT. The entire variable domain, with the rest obtained from reference TRBV5-1 and TRBJ1-1, is as follows: KAGVTQTPRYLIKTRGQQVTLSCSPISGHRSVSWYQQTPGQGLQFLFEYFSETQRNKGNFPGRFSGRQFSNSRSEMNVSTLELGDSALYLCASSPRDSDMNTEAFFGQGTRLTVV.

This clone has a count of ten or more. CDR3 in DNA: TGTGCCAGCAGCCCGGGACAGGGTGAAAAACTGTTTTTT. It encodes CASSPGQGEKLFF. The chain couples TRBV7-9 to TRBJ1-4; TRBD1 matches 9 bases. The CDR3 totals 13 residues. CDR1 and CDR2 from the germline V gene are SEHNR and FQNEAQ (reference sequence). With 5 bases clipped from V and 7 bases from J, the junction kept 2 bases outside the gene matches.

This clone was recorded only once. V is TRBV15 and J is TRBJ2-5; 11 bases are a match to TRBD2. Germline V gene sequence: CDR1 LNHNV, CDR2 YYDKDF (reference sequence). The V and J ends lost 1 base and 4 bases, in that order; junction bases with no gene match: 5. The CDR3 totals 16 residues. The CDR3 DNA sequence: TGTGCCACCAGCAGAGCTGTAGCGGGAGGGCTAGAGACCCAGTACTTC. Translating it yields CATSRAVAGGLETQYF.

This chain uses TRBV11-1 with TRBJ1-1; D may be TRBD1 (6 bases). Germline CDR1 SGHAT, CDR2 FQDESV (reference sequence). V lost 5 bases, J lost 1 base, and 14 bases lay in between. CDR3 length: 15 residues. DNA for the CDR3: TGTGCCAGCAGCCGACTTACAGGGACGAACACTGAAGCTTTCTTT. Protein: CASSRLTGTNTEAFF.

V and J are TRBV5-6 and TRBJ1-3; D might be TRBD1 (5 bases). CDR3 length equals 15 residues. Germline lookup yields CDR1 SGHDT and CDR2 YYEEEE. V lost 3 bases and J 3 bases, leaving 13 bases between the germline ends. For the CDR3, the DNA is TGTGCCAGCAGCTGGGTCCAGGGACGTGGAAACACCATATATTTT. This sequence encodes CASSWVQGRGNTIYF.

The chain has TRBV5-1 and TRBJ2-7; 8 bases are a match to TRBD1. The J segment lost 1 base and the V segment lost 6 bases, leaving 15 bases of the junction unmatched. The germline gives CDR1 SGHRS, CDR2 YFSETQ. The CDR3 covers 17 residues. The CDR3: CASTRGTGNGESYEQYF. CDR3 bases: TGCGCCAGCACAAGGGGGACAGGAAACGGGGAATCCTACGAGCAGTACTTC.

The chain carries TRBV2 and TRBJ2-5; TRBD2 is a possible D gene (5 bases). Germline assignment: CDR1 SNHLY and CDR2 FYNNEI. CDR3 length: 13 residues. V was shortened by 4 bases and J by 4 bases, with 10 bases between the two germline ends. This CDR3 reads CASSGPEGETQYF. The DNA of the CDR3 is TGTGCCAGCAGTGGACCCGAGGGAGAGACCCAGTACTTC.

This clone was detected many times. The gene calls are TRBV30 and TRBJ1-2; TRBD1 is a possible D gene (5 bases). Trimming cost V 7 bases and J 4 bases, with 13 bases left between them. This CDR3 comprises 12 residues. The germline gives CDR1 GTSNPN, CDR2 SVGIG (reference sequence). The CDR3, as DNA: TGTGCCTTTGCCCGGGACTCCTATGGCTACACCTTC. Amino acid sequence: CAFARDSYGYTF.

This clone has a single count. The rearrangement uses TRBV9 and TRBJ2-3, with 8 bases lining up with TRBD2. The germline CDR1 and CDR2 sequences are SGDLS and YYNGEE. The CDR3 has 15 residues. The ends lost 2 bases at V and 5 bases at J; junction bases unmatched: 7. This CDR3 reads CASSVNTGLVDTQYF. Written as DNA, the CDR3 is TGTGCCAGCAGCGTGAACACGGGACTAGTAGATACGCAGTATTTT.

This clone was detected only once. This CDR3 is also generated by other DNA sequences in the sample. The rearrangement joins TRBV28 to TRBJ2-2; no clear D. Trimming took 5 bases from V and 4 from J, leaving 8 bases between them. The CDR3 is made up of 13 amino acids. Germline lookup yields CDR1 MDHEN and CDR2 SYDVKM. This CDR3 is CASSPPSTGELFF. The CDR3 DNA reads TGTGCCAGCAGTCCCCCTAGCACCGGGGAGCTGTTTTTT.

This chain uses TRBV5-1 with TRBJ1-2; weak D call: TRBD1 (5 bases). The CDR3 consists of 13 residues. V dropped 4 bases and J dropped 6 bases, with 13 bases sitting between them. Germline lookup yields CDR1 SGHRS and CDR2 YFSETQ. CDR3 bases: TGCGCCAGCAGCCTGGAGGGGACGGATGGCTACACCTTC. Protein: CASSLEGTDGYTF.

CDR3 sequence: CASSLRDRGDEQYF. The CDR3 region has the DNA TGTGCCAGCAGCCTACGGGACAGGGGGGACGAGCAGTACTTC. This sequence joins TRBV6-1 and TRBJ2-7, with TRBD1 matching 11 bases. The germline CDR1 and CDR2 sequences are MNHNS and SASEGT. The CDR3 runs 14 residues. With V trimmed by 6 bases and J by 5 bases, 6 bases remained unmatched.

The V and J genes are TRBV5-4 and TRBJ1-4; TRBD1 matches at 10 bases. Germline assignment: CDR1 SGHNT and CDR2 YYREEE (reference sequence). The junction had 8 bases not matched to a gene; V was cut back by 2 bases and J by 4 bases. CDR3 size: 17 residues. In DNA form, the CDR3 reads TGTGCCAGCAGCTTCTTTCTGGGGACAGGGGTTAATGAAAAACTGTTTTTT. Amino acid sequence: CASSFFLGTGVNEKLFF.

The chain is built from TRBV29-1 and TRBJ2-7; D not resolved. Trimming pared 1 base from V and 2 bases from J, leaving 3 bases between. Germline CDR1 and CDR2: SQVTM and ANQGSEA. CDR3 length: 11 amino acids. The CDR3 reads CSVEVAYEQYF. The CDR3 DNA reads as TGCAGCGTTGAAGTCGCCTACGAGCAGTACTTC.

Note on this clone: This may be a read error: a much more frequent sequence differs by one nucleotide. Other DNA sequences of this sample code for an identical CDR3. The rearrangement uses TRBV30 and TRBJ2-7; D remains unclear. Between the trimmed V and J ends, which lost 2 bases and 12 bases, there was a span of 20 bases. The CDR3 is made up of 13 amino acids. From germline, CDR1 is GTSNPN and CDR2 SVGIG (reference sequence). Written as DNA, the CDR3 is TGTGCCTGGAGTATGCCGGCAGAGCCGTTTGCGTACTTC. As protein: CAWSMPAEPFAYF.